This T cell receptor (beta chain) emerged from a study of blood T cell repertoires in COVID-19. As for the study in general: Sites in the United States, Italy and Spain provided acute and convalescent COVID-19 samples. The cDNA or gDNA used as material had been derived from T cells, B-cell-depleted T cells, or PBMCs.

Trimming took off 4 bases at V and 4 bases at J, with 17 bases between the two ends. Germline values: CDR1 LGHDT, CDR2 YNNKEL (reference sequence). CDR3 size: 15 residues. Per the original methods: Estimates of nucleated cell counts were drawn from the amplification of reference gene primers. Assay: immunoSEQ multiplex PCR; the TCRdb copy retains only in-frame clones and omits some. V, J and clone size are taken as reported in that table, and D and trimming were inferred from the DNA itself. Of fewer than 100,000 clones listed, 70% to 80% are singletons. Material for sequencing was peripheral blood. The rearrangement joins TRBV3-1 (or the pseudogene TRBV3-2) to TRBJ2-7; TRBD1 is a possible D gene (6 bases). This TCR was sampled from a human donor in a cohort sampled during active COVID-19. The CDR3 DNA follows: TGTGCCAGCAGCCCCCCAGACAGGTCGTCTTACGAGCAGTACTTC. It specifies CASSPPDRSSYEQYF.